The 11 T cell receptor beta chains in this list originate from one sample, sequenced in a study of T cells after yellow fever vaccination. TCRdb itself ran the 5' RACE reads through MiXCR, one entry per CDR3 protein. The sample contains 140,000 to 150,000 distinct CDR3 sequences, under 8% of which appear only once. Sequencing used CD4+ T cells sorted from PBMCs, obtained 10 days after the yellow fever booster vaccination. These receptors all come from a man aged 25 to 40 who received the YFV17D yellow fever vaccine.

The CDR3 bases are TGTGCCAGCAATGCCGGGACGCAAGGCCAAGAGACCCAGTACTTC. This translates into CASNAGTQGQETQYF. The chain links TRBV6-1 to TRBJ2-5; D is possibly TRBD1 or TRBD2 (5 bases each). Trimming removed 7 bases at V and 1 base at J, with 16 bases between. CDR1 and CDR2 (germline): MNHNS, SASEGT. The CDR3 covers 15 residues.

J is TRBJ2-1 and V is TRBV27; 10 bases line up with TRBD2. This CDR3 comprises 14 residues. Germline V CDR1 and CDR2: MNHEY, SMNVEV (reference sequence). J gave up 6 bases and V 7 bases, and 6 bases lay outside the gene matches. CDR3 loop: CASIGLAGANEQFF. The CDR3 coding sequence is TGTGCCAGCATAGGGCTAGCGGGAGCCAATGAGCAGTTCTTC.

Many counts were recorded for this clonotype. The CDR3 sequence is CSAREKGSYNEQFF. CDR3 bases: TGCAGTGCTAGAGAAAAAGGCTCCTACAATGAGCAGTTCTTC. This chain links TRBV20-1 with TRBJ2-1; no clear D gene. Trimming left V 0 bases short and J 0 bases short, with 6 bases between. Looked up from germline, CDR1 is DFQATT and CDR2 is SNEGSKA (reference sequence). CDR3 length: 14 amino acids.

There are many counts of this clonotype. The chain is built from TRBV9 and TRBJ2-3; possibly TRBD1 for D (5 bases). Germline values: CDR1 SGDLS, CDR2 YYNGEE. The CDR3 sequence is 16 residues long. Trimming took off 0 bases at V and 4 bases at J, with 15 bases between the two ends. DNA of the CDR3: TGTGCCAGCAGCGTAGCGCAGGGTGCAACCTCAGATACGCAGTATTTT. It codes for CASSVAQGATSDTQYF.

There are a few counts of this clonotype. The rearrangement links TRBV20-1 to TRBJ2-5, with 10 bases fitting TRBD2. Trimming removed 2 bases from V and 6 bases from J; junction bases left unmatched: 12. Germline V gene lookup returns CDR1 DFQATT and CDR2 SNEGSKA (reference sequence). The CDR3 contains 16 residues. The CDR3 nucleotides are TGCAGTGCTAGACGGGCTAGCGGGAGCGTTATAAAGACCCAGTACTTC. This codes for CSARRASGSVIKTQYF.

This clonotype was detected many times. The chain couples TRBV28 to TRBJ1-1, with a possible D match to TRBD1 (5 bases). This CDR3 is 14 amino acids long. Germline values: CDR1 MDHEN, CDR2 SYDVKM. Deletions cut 1 base from V and 7 bases from J, with 13 bases between. The DNA for the CDR3 is TGTGCCAGCAGTTTATTAGGGGATCGGGGTGAAGCTTTCTTT. Translated, it gives CASSLLGDRGEAFF.

This clonotype was detected a few times. The genes are TRBV4-2 and TRBJ1-6, with D unresolved. The CDR3 is made up of 13 amino acids. V gave up 1 base and J gave up 8 bases, with 6 bases separating them. Germline CDR1 reads LGHNA; CDR2 reads YNFKEQ. The CDR3 DNA is TGTGCCAGCAGCCAAGGCGGGGATTCACCCCTCCACTTT. Amino acids: CASSQGGDSPLHF.

This clonotype has more than one count but fewer than ten. The CDR3 nucleotides are TGTGCCAGCAGCCCCGGACTATCCACAGATACGCAGTATTTT. Its protein is CASSPGLSTDTQYF. The chain links TRBV11-2 to TRBJ2-3; a weak D match, TRBD2 (6 bases). Trimming cost V 5 bases and J 2 bases, with 11 bases left between them. The CDR3 contains 14 residues. Germline V gene lookup returns CDR1 SGHAT and CDR2 FQNNGV.

Ten or more counts support this clonotype. The V gene is TRBV15, the J gene TRBJ2-2, with no clear D. Trimming left V 3 bases short and J 5 bases short, with 10 bases between. The germline V gene encodes CDR1 LNHNV and CDR2 YYDKDF (reference sequence). This CDR3 spans 14 amino acids. The chain's CDR3 is CATSSDPGTGELFF. In nucleotides, the CDR3 is TGTGCCACCAGCAGCGACCCTGGGACCGGGGAGCTGTTTTTT.

In its sample, this clonotype was seen many times. The V gene is TRBV20-1, the J gene TRBJ1-4, with 9 bases that match TRBD1. CDR1 and CDR2 from the germline V gene are DFQATT and SNEGSKA (reference sequence). After removal of 0 bases from V and 7 bases from J, the junction contained 3 bases not matched to a gene. CDR3 size: 14 residues. The CDR3 region is CSAREGQGGEKLFF. In DNA, the CDR3 is TGCAGTGCTAGAGAGGGACAGGGTGGTGAAAAACTGTTTTTT.

Ten or more counts support this clonotype. This chain connects TRBV24-1 to TRBJ2-1; 9 bases fit TRBD2. J lost 1 base, V lost 3 bases, and 0 bases had no gene match. The germline gives CDR1 KGHDR, CDR2 SFDVKD. CDR3 length: 15 residues. CDR3: CATSDSGRSYNEQFF. Here the CDR3 DNA reads TGTGCCACCAGTGATAGCGGGAGGTCCTACAATGAGCAGTTCTTC.